These 13 T cell receptor beta chains originate from one sample sequenced in a study of T-cell reconstitution after alpha-beta-depleted transplantation in children. Unique molecular identifiers were used to barcode this TCRbeta library. Each CDR3 protein gets one entry after TCRdb re-called the PCR reads with MiXCR. The top ten hold around 43% of the sample, which has 300,000 to 350,000 distinct CDR3 sequences, roughly 16% seen once. The starting material was PBMCs, mostly from graft donor cells, obtained 360 days after TCRalphabeta/CD19-depleted stem cell transplant. The receptors shown here come from a male patient between 2 and 15 years old who had a stem cell transplant for acute lymphoblastic leukemia, so the T cells may come from the graft donor.

Many counts were recorded for this clonotype. This sequence joins TRBV6-6 and TRBJ2-3; 9 nucleotides agree with TRBD1. Losses at the gene ends were 6 bases for V and 5 bases for J; bases not matched to a gene: 3. Germline V gene sequence: CDR1 MNHNY, CDR2 SVGAGI (reference sequence). CDR3 length: 13 amino acids. This chain's CDR3 is CASRQTGGDTQYF. The CDR3 region has the DNA TGTGCCAGCAGACAGACAGGGGGAGATACGCAGTATTTT.

This clonotype was observed many times. This rearrangement joins TRBV12-3 or TRBV12-4 to TRBJ1-1, with 7 bases fitting TRBD1. V lost 7 bases and J lost 5; bases outside the gene matches: 7. CDR3 length: 13 amino acids. The CDR3 reads CASIQTGRTEAFF. CDR3 bases: TGTGCCAGCATTCAGACAGGGAGGACTGAAGCTTTCTTT.

This clonotype has just a few counts. The chain is built from TRBV19 and TRBJ1-1; D is unresolved. Germline V CDR1 and CDR2: LNHDA, SQIVND (reference sequence). Between the trimmed V and J ends, which lost 3 bases and 9 bases, there was a span of 11 bases. The CDR3 has 12 amino acids. Written as DNA, the CDR3 is TGTGCCAGTAGTATTGGTGGAAGCAAAGCTTTCTTT. The encoded protein is CASSIGGSKAFF.

This clonotype was seen ten or more times. The J gene is TRBJ2-1, the V gene TRBV4-3; D is undetermined. V was clipped by 0 bases and J by 9 bases, with 12 bases between them. The CDR3 contains 14 residues. Germline assignment: CDR1 LGHNA and CDR2 YSLEER. The CDR3 sequence is CASSQENGGIEQFF. The CDR3 nucleotides read TGCGCCAGCAGCCAAGAGAACGGTGGTATTGAGCAGTTCTTC.

This clonotype was counted at least ten times. V is TRBV12-3 or TRBV12-4 and J is TRBJ2-3; a weak D match, TRBD2 (5 bases). The CDR3 covers 15 residues. The V end was cut by 3 bases, the J end by 0 bases, with 10 bases between. CDR3 sequence reads: CASSFPGSSTDTQYF. CDR3 nucleotides: TGTGCCAGCAGTTTTCCGGGGTCCAGCACAGATACGCAGTATTTT.

This chain joins TRBV7-9 and TRBJ2-3, with 9 bases matching TRBD1. CDR1 is SEHNR, CDR2 FQNEAQ, per germline (reference sequence). This CDR3 comprises 15 residues. J lost 1 base, V lost 3 bases, and 2 bases had no gene match. The DNA of the CDR3 is TGTGCCAGCAGCTTGACAGGGGGGCGCACAGATACGCAGTATTTT. Protein: CASSLTGGRTDTQYF.

This clonotype has a handful of counts. V gene TRBV25-1 combines with J gene TRBJ2-3; TRBD1 matches at 8 bases. Germline CDR1 reads MGHDK; CDR2 reads SYGVNS. CDR3 length: 15 residues. J lost 5 bases, V lost 3 bases, and 7 bases had no gene match. CDR3 in DNA: TGTGCCAGCAGTGACGCAGGGGGCGTACAAGATACGCAGTATTTT. Amino acids: CASSDAGGVQDTQYF.

This clonotype was seen a few times. This rearrangement joins TRBV6-1 to TRBJ2-1; TRBD1 agrees at 7 bases. Germline values: CDR1 MNHNS, CDR2 SASEGT. V gave up 5 bases and J gave up 1 base; unmatched junction bases: 5. There are 15 residues in the CDR3. The CDR3 here is CASSPRQGSYNEQFF. CDR3 sequence (DNA): TGTGCCAGCAGTCCCCGACAGGGTTCCTACAATGAGCAGTTCTTC.

This chain connects TRBV15 to TRBJ2-1; either TRBD1 or TRBD2 may supply D (5 bases each). Germline V CDR1 and CDR2: LNHNV, YYDKDF (reference sequence). This CDR3 region has 13 residues. Trimming removed 8 bases from V and 2 bases from J, with 10 bases in between. The CDR3 DNA follows: TGTGCCACCGAGGGGCCCCCCTACAATGAGCAGTTCTTC. It encodes CATEGPPYNEQFF.

The CDR3 is CAISRLAGVTGELFF. CDR3 in DNA: TGTGCCATCAGTAGACTAGCGGGAGTCACCGGGGAGCTGTTTTTT. The chain links TRBV10-3 to TRBJ2-2; 12 bases align to TRBD2. J gave up 4 bases and V 5 bases, and 2 bases lay outside the gene matches. The CDR3 totals 15 residues. Germline V gene data show CDR1 as ENHRY and CDR2 as SYGVKD.

The chain has TRBV4-1 and TRBJ2-6, with D possibly matching TRBD1 (5 bases). The V end lost 0 bases, the J end lost 0 bases, and 21 bases lay between the germline ends. CDR3 length: 21 residues. CDR1 and CDR2 from the germline V gene are MGHRA and YSYEKL. This CDR3 is CASSQDVPGQGTYSGANVLTF. The CDR3 nucleotides read TGCGCCAGCAGCCAAGATGTTCCAGGGCAGGGAACATACTCTGGGGCCAACGTCCTGACTTTC.

The chain links TRBV28 to TRBJ1-1, with D possibly TRBD1 on 6 matching bases. Germline V gene lookup returns CDR1 MDHEN and CDR2 SYDVKM. Trimming removed 3 bases from V and 2 bases from J, with 13 bases in between. The CDR3 contains 15 residues. This CDR3 is CASSLGGRINTEAFF. CDR3 DNA sequence: TGTGCCAGCAGTTTGGGGGGGCGGATAAACACTGAAGCTTTCTTT.

The chain uses TRBV18 and TRBJ1-2; D is ambiguous. CDR3 length equals 13 residues. V gave up 3 bases and J gave up 4 bases, with 9 bases separating them. Germline loops: CDR1 KGHSH, CDR2 LQKENI. The CDR3 coding sequence is TGTGCCAGCTCACCTGGTCCAGCCTATGGCTACACCTTC. This sequence encodes CASSPGPAYGYTF.